The 31 T cell receptor beta chains below were found in one sample sequenced in a study of blood T cells in healthy people across ages. Alongside a J-beta primer mix, a sample-barcoded 5' primer served in a second PCR lasting roughly 7 to 12 cycles. TCRdb used MiXCR to reprocess the 5' RACE reads, holding one entry per CDR3 protein. The table lists 550,000 to 600,000 distinct CDR3 sequences, approximately 27% of them singletons. Sequenced input: blood. These receptors all come from a woman aged 70 to 79 in good health.

The chain recombines TRBV4-3 with TRBJ2-7; D possibly corresponds to TRBD2 (5 bases). Germline-derived CDR1 and CDR2 are LGHNA and YSLEER. CDR3 length: 14 residues. V was clipped by 0 bases and J by 5 bases, with 11 bases between them. In DNA form, the CDR3 reads TGCGCCAGCAGCCAAGATACGGGGATCCACGAGCAGTACTTC. Encoded protein: CASSQDTGIHEQYF.

The chain uses TRBV4-2 and TRBJ1-1; TRBD1 might be the D (5 bases). The CDR3 is 13 residues long. The V and J ends lost 1 base and 8 bases respectively, with 11 bases between them. Per germline, CDR1 LGHNA and CDR2 YNFKEQ. The CDR3 coding sequence is TGTGCCAGCAGCCAAGTGGACACCCGAGAAGCTTTCTTT. It specifies CASSQVDTREAFF.

J is TRBJ2-7 and V is TRBV2; D uncertain. Trimming took 6 bases from V and 5 from J, leaving 17 bases between them. Germline V lookup: CDR1 SNHLY, CDR2 FYNNEI. The CDR3 consists of 14 residues. In DNA form, the CDR3 reads TGTGCCAGCAGCCCCCACAGCAGCAGTCACGAGCAGTACTTC. Protein sequence: CASSPHSSSHEQYF. The full variable domain, with the rest looked up from reference TRBV2 and TRBJ2-7, is EPEVTQTPSHQVTQMGQEVILRCVPISNHLYFYWYRQILGQKVEFLVSFYNNEISEKSEIFDDQFSVERPDGSNFTLKIRSTKLEDSAMYFCASSPHSSSHEQYFGPGTRLTVT.

In its sample, this clonotype was seen a few times. The CDR3 end shows no conserved phenylalanine or tryptophan, and so a read error is likely. This chain links TRBV5-1 with TRBJ1-2, with TRBD1 identical over 9 bases. The CDR3 extends over 14 amino acids. Trimming took 2 bases from V and 4 from J; bases not matched to a gene: 3. Germline V gene data show CDR1 as SGHRS and CDR2 as YFSETQ. The CDR3 DNA reads TGCGCCAGCAGCTTAGACAGGGGGACCTATGGCTACACCATC. Protein: CASSLDRGTYGYTI.

The chain combines TRBV7-6 with TRBJ2-1; 7 bases align to TRBD2. Unmatched junction bases numbered 5, after V lost 5 bases and J lost 10 bases. In germline, CDR1 is SGHVS, CDR2 FNYEAQ. This CDR3 has 12 residues. CDR3 in amino acids: CASSAGRKEQFF. CDR3 in DNA: TGTGCCAGCAGCGCCGGGAGGAAAGAGCAGTTCTTC.

In this sample, this clonotype turned up many times. The J gene is TRBJ2-5, the V gene TRBV7-2; 12 nucleotides line up with TRBD2. After removal of 1 base from V and 1 base from J, the junction contained 1 base not matched to a gene. Germline V gene sequence: CDR1 SGHTA, CDR2 FQGNSA. The CDR3 length is 16 residues. This chain's CDR3 is CASSLGLAGAQETQYF. DNA for the CDR3: TGTGCCAGCAGCTTAGGACTAGCGGGGGCCCAAGAGACCCAGTACTTC.

The rearrangement uses TRBV18 and TRBJ1-4, with D possibly being TRBD1 (5 bases). The length of the CDR3 is 15 residues. The germline CDR1 and CDR2 sequences are KGHSH and LQKENI. Trimming left V 4 bases short and J 4 bases short, with 13 bases between. In nucleotides, the CDR3 is TGTGCCAGCTCACTTAATTTTGGGGGTAATGAAAAACTGTTTTTT. Translation gives CASSLNFGGNEKLFF. Full variable domain (rest looked up from reference TRBV18 and TRBJ1-4): NAGVMQNPRHLVRRRGQEARLRCSPMKGHSHVYWYRQLPEEGLKFMVYLQKENIIDESGMPKERFSAEFPKEGPSILRIQQVVRGDSAAYFCASSLNFGGNEKLFFGSGTQLSVL.

The chain joins TRBV20-1 to TRBJ1-2; D perhaps matches TRBD1 (6 bases). The V gene's germline CDR1 is DFQATT and CDR2 SNEGSKA (reference sequence). V was cut by 3 bases and J by 0 bases, with 14 bases left in between. The CDR3 extends over 15 amino acids. The CDR3 DNA sequence: TGCAGTGCTAGTGAGGGGGGCAGGGCTAACTATGGCTACACCTTC. It is translated as CSASEGGRANYGYTF.

This chain links TRBV6-5 with TRBJ1-1, with D perhaps matching TRBD1 (6 bases). Germline V CDR1 and CDR2: MNHEY, SVGAGI. There are 15 residues in the CDR3. V gave up 10 bases and J gave up 1 base, with 19 bases separating them. CDR3 in DNA: TGTGCCACCACACCGGGGGCGAATAAGAACACTGAAGCTTTCTTT. It specifies CATTPGANKNTEAFF.

This clonotype was counted a few times. This chain uses TRBV20-1 with TRBJ2-7; TRBD2 matches at 7 bases. The germline V gene encodes CDR1 DFQATT and CDR2 SNEGSKA (reference sequence). The V segment lost 5 bases and the J segment 0 bases; nucleotides outside the gene matches: 4. This CDR3 has 13 amino acids. The CDR3 DNA sequence: TGCAGTGCTCGGACTAGGAGCTCCTACGAGCAGTACTTC. Its translation is CSARTRSSYEQYF.

The V and J genes are TRBV6-2 or TRBV6-3 and TRBJ2-3; 8 positions match TRBD2. Germline V gives CDR1 MNHEY, CDR2 SVGEGT. The CDR3 has 16 residues. The V segment lost 1 base and the J segment 3 bases; nucleotides outside the gene matches: 6. The CDR3 reads CASSYYAGGPTDTQYF. CDR3 DNA sequence: TGTGCCAGCAGTTACTATGCGGGGGGACCGACAGATACGCAGTATTTT.

The chain is built from TRBV27 and TRBJ2-5; TRBD1 agrees at 9 bases. The end of the DNA is better explained by TRBJ2-1, so the J call may be wrong. The CDR3 runs to 16 residues. Germline values: CDR1 MNHEY, CDR2 SMNVEV (reference sequence). The CDR3 DNA follows: TGTGCCAGCAGTAGGAAGACAGGGGGGTATGGGCATGAGCAGTTCTTC. Amino acid sequence: CASSRKTGGYGHEQFF.

The CDR3 DNA sequence: TGTGCCAGCGGACAGACTTTACAAGAGACCCAGTACTTC. It specifies CASGQTLQETQYF. The rearrangement uses TRBV7-2 and TRBJ2-5; the D gene is possibly TRBD1 (6 bases). The CDR3 consists of 13 residues. V was trimmed by 8 bases and J by 2 bases, leaving 12 bases between them. CDR1 is SGHTA and CDR2 is FQGNSA in the germline V gene.

The chain links TRBV12-3 or TRBV12-4 to TRBJ2-1; 7 nucleotides line up with TRBD1. The CDR3 covers 14 residues. V lost 1 base and J lost 14; bases outside the gene matches: 11. DNA for the CDR3: TGTGCCAGCAGTTTAGTTGGGACAGAAAGCGTAAAGTTCTTC. Translating gives CASSLVGTESVKFF.

This clonotype was counted between two and nine times. The V gene is TRBV9, the J gene TRBJ2-1; 8 bases match TRBD2. The CDR3 totals 17 residues. Trimming at V came to 0 bases and at J to 7 bases, leaving 12 bases not matched to a gene. Per germline, CDR1 SGDLS and CDR2 YYNGEE. In DNA, the CDR3 is TGTGCCAGCAGCGTAGCTACGGGGGGGGGCGGGATAAATGAGCAGTTCTTC. This sequence encodes CASSVATGGGGINEQFF.

Concerning this clonotype: No conserved phenylalanine or tryptophan ends this CDR3, so it is likely a read error. V gene TRBV12-3 or TRBV12-4 combines with J gene TRBJ1-2; weak D call: TRBD1 (5 bases). With 5 bases removed from V and 8 bases from J, the gap between germline ends came to 12 bases. The CDR3 sequence is 12 residues long. In DNA form, the CDR3 reads TGTGCCAGCAGTAGTTCAGGGTTAGGCTACACCCTC. Translating gives CASSSSGLGYTL.

This clonotype occurred a few times. The gene calls are TRBV27 and TRBJ2-2; D is possibly TRBD1 (5 bases). This CDR3 has 13 residues. Germline CDR1 reads MNHEY; CDR2 reads SMNVEV (reference sequence). Trimming removed 0 bases from V and 9 bases from J, with 8 bases in between. The CDR3 DNA follows: TGTGCCAGCAGTTTATCTAGGACAAGGGAGCTGTTTTTT. Its translation is CASSLSRTRELFF.

The chain recombines TRBV29-1 with TRBJ1-2, with D maybe TRBD1 (6 bases). V dropped 3 bases and J dropped 0 bases, with 29 bases sitting between them. This CDR3 region has 20 residues. Germline CDR1 SQVTM, CDR2 ANQGSEA. This chain's CDR3 is CSVDSSKSTGPVWANYGYTF. CDR3 bases: TGCAGCGTTGATTCGAGTAAATCGACAGGTCCCGTATGGGCTAACTATGGCTACACCTTC.

J is TRBJ2-1 and V is TRBV5-1; no definite D call. Matching the DNA end better, TRBJ2-7 makes the J call doubtful. The CDR3 loop spans 13 amino acids. Germline CDR1 and CDR2: SGHRS and YFSETQ. The CDR3 reads CASSLGYPNEQYF. For the CDR3, the DNA is TGCGCCAGCAGCTTGGGGTACCCCAACGAGCAGTACTTC.

This clonotype has just a few counts. This chain connects TRBV6-6 to TRBJ1-2; no clear D gene. V was trimmed by 6 bases and J by 6 bases, leaving 17 bases between them. Per the germline V gene, CDR1 is MNHNY and CDR2 is SVGAGI (reference sequence). The CDR3 totals 14 residues. CDR3 in DNA: TGTGCCAGCAGCCACCGGGAGTGGGGTGATGGCTACACCTTC. Protein sequence: CASSHREWGDGYTF.

Of note for this clonotype: A much larger clonotype is one base distant, so this may be a read error. This chain joins TRBV6-2 or TRBV6-3 and TRBJ2-2; the D gene is possibly TRBD1 (6 bases). Germline V CDR1 and CDR2: MNHEY, SVGEGT. The CDR3 is made up of 12 amino acids. The germline V and J ends were trimmed by 7 bases and 7 bases, with 10 bases remaining between them. DNA of the CDR3: TGTGCCAGCATGAGGGGGTTCGGGGAGCTGTTTTTT. This sequence encodes CASMRGFGELFF.

The chain combines TRBV12-3 or TRBV12-4 with TRBJ2-4, with unresolved D. Trimming removed 5 bases at V and 2 bases at J, with 22 bases between. This CDR3 region has 18 residues. CDR3 loop: CASSGAYGPLFTKNIQYF. Written as DNA, the CDR3 is TGTGCCAGCAGTGGAGCTTACGGGCCTTTGTTTACCAAAAACATTCAGTACTTC.

V is TRBV18 and J is TRBJ2-3; D possibly uses TRBD1 or TRBD2 (5 bases each). V gave up 3 bases and J gave up 0 bases, with 16 bases separating them. The CDR3 length is 17 residues. Per the germline V gene, CDR1 is KGHSH and CDR2 is LQKENI. Written as DNA, the CDR3 is TGTGCCAGCTCACCTAAAGAGGGGATCCCGAGCACAGATACGCAGTATTTT. This encodes CASSPKEGIPSTDTQYF. The full variable domain, in which reference TRBV18 and TRBJ2-3 provide the parts outside the CDR3, is NAGVMQNPRHLVRRRGQEARLRCSPMKGHSHVYWYRQLPEEGLKFMVYLQKENIIDESGMPKERFSAEFPKEGPSILRIQQVVRGDSAAYFCASSPKEGIPSTDTQYFGPGTRLTVL.

In its sample, this clonotype was seen once. The V call is TRBV20-1, the J call TRBJ2-5; weak D call: TRBD1 (5 bases). Germline V gives CDR1 DFQATT, CDR2 SNEGSKA (reference sequence). The ends were cut back, 2 bases at V and 0 bases at J, with 10 bases in the middle. The CDR3 totals 14 residues. CDR3 amino acids: CSARQGVYQETQYF. The CDR3 DNA reads as TGCAGTGCTAGACAAGGGGTTTACCAAGAGACCCAGTACTTC.

At least ten counts were recorded for this clonotype. The V gene is TRBV14, the J gene TRBJ1-1, with D hard to call. CDR1 and CDR2 (germline): SGHDN, FVKESK. This CDR3 spans 14 amino acids. Trimming shortened V by 3 bases and J by 4 bases, and 12 bases separated the two germline ends. The CDR3 sequence: CASSQTTRSTEAFF. CDR3 coding DNA: TGTGCCAGCAGCCAGACGACCAGGTCCACTGAAGCTTTCTTT.

This clonotype showed up just a few times. The V gene is TRBV3-1, the J gene TRBJ2-5; no clear D. Trimming cost V 0 bases and J 5 bases, with 13 bases left between them. CDR1 and CDR2 from the germline V gene are LGHDT and YNNKEL (reference sequence). This CDR3 contains 15 residues. The CDR3 DNA reads TGTGCCAGCAGCCAAGAAACGACGGTGGGGGAGACCCAGTACTTC. Its protein is CASSQETTVGETQYF.

This clonotype was seen a few times. The CDR3 nucleotides are TGCGCCAGCAGCTTAGCTGGGACAGACACTGAAGCTTTCTTT. Protein: CASSLAGTDTEAFF. The chain links TRBV5-1 to TRBJ1-1; 7 bases are a match to TRBD1. CDR1 and CDR2 from the germline V gene are SGHRS and YFSETQ. V was pared by 2 bases and J by 3 bases, with 4 bases of the junction left unmatched. This CDR3 comprises 14 residues.

This chain connects TRBV7-9 to TRBJ2-7; tentatively, D is TRBD2 (6 bases). CDR3 size: 11 residues. CDR1 SEHNR and CDR2 FQNEAQ come from the germline V gene (reference sequence). Trimming left V 5 bases short and J 12 bases short, with 14 bases between. CDR3 in amino acids: CASSRTEGTYF. CDR3 DNA: TGTGCCAGCAGCCGGACGGAGGGTACGTACTTC.

This clonotype was detected a few times. The chain recombines TRBV7-2 with TRBJ1-2; possibly TRBD1 for D (6 bases). V lost 5 bases and J 6 bases, leaving 13 bases between the germline ends. CDR3 size: 13 residues. CDR1 and CDR2 from the germline V gene are SGHTA and FQGNSA. CDR3 loop: CASSPTWGHGYTF. The CDR3 nucleotides are TGTGCCAGCAGCCCCACCTGGGGGCATGGCTACACCTTC.

The chain combines TRBV6-2 or TRBV6-3 with TRBJ2-7, with D perhaps matching TRBD1 or TRBD2 (5 bases each). This CDR3 has 11 residues. Trimming took off 11 bases at V and 3 bases at J, with 11 bases between the two ends. Per germline, CDR1 MNHEY and CDR2 SVGEGT. As DNA, the CDR3 is TGTGCCGCTCGGGACCACTACGAGCAGTACTTC. It is translated as CAARDHYEQYF.

This clonotype has a handful of counts. The chain links TRBV5-6 to TRBJ2-1; D gene ambiguous. Germline assignment: CDR1 SGHDT and CDR2 YYEEEE. V was pared by 2 bases and J by 9 bases, with 18 bases between. This CDR3 comprises 15 residues. This chain's CDR3 is CASSFTSQKLIEQFF. The CDR3, as DNA: TGTGCCAGCAGCTTTACAAGTCAAAAACTAATTGAGCAGTTCTTC.